This passage covers 6 T cell receptor beta chains from one sample sequenced in a study of early T cells in non-severe SARS-CoV-2 infection. TCRdb re-analysed the 5' RACE reads in MiXCR, keeping a single row per CDR3 protein. The repertoire consists of about 60,000 distinct CDR3 sequences, with about 12% occurring once and the leading ten covering less than 6%. The sample was whole blood. All receptors derive from an adult who was a healthcare worker with PCR-confirmed SARS-CoV-2 infection or an uninfected control (not recorded which).

This clonotype was seen only a few times. The genes are TRBV28 and TRBJ2-3; 8 nucleotides line up with TRBD2. After removal of 7 bases from V and 2 bases from J, the junction contained 11 bases not matched to a gene. CDR3 length: 16 amino acids. Germline assignment: CDR1 MDHEN and CDR2 SYDVKM. CDR3 sequence reads: CASTPGTRGTTDTQYF. In nucleotides, the CDR3 is TGTGCCAGCACCCCCGGGACTAGAGGAACCACAGATACGCAGTATTTT.

This clonotype was counted many times. V is TRBV28 and J is TRBJ2-1; D gene ambiguous. This CDR3 spans 12 amino acids. Germline assignment: CDR1 MDHEN and CDR2 SYDVKM. V lost 4 bases, J lost 4 bases, and 5 bases lay in between. The CDR3 DNA sequence: TGTGCCAGCAGTTCTCCTTACAATGAGCAGTTCTTC. Its protein is CASSSPYNEQFF.

This clonotype was seen ten or more times. The chain joins TRBV2 to TRBJ1-6; D gene unclear. Deletions cut 9 bases from V and 13 bases from J, with 16 bases between. The CDR3 totals 12 residues. Germline-derived CDR1 and CDR2 are SNHLY and FYNNEI. As DNA, the CDR3 is TGTGCCAGGGGAAGACGGGAGGAGCCCCTCCACTTT. It specifies CARGRREEPLHF.

This clonotype was detected ten times or more. V usage is TRBV6-2 or TRBV6-3 and J usage is TRBJ1-5; D remains ambiguous. CDR3 size: 14 residues. The V and J ends lost 0 bases and 6 bases respectively, with 9 bases between them. Germline CDR1 MNHEY, CDR2 SVGEGT. The chain's CDR3 is CASSYSRGSQPQHF. The CDR3 DNA follows: TGTGCCAGCAGTTACTCGCGAGGTTCTCAGCCCCAGCATTTT.

The chain has TRBV6-6 and TRBJ2-7; D is possibly TRBD1 (6 bases). The germline CDR1 and CDR2 sequences are MNHNY and SVGAGI (reference sequence). Trimming left V 2 bases short and J 3 bases short, with 17 bases between. The CDR3 totals 16 residues. The CDR3 here is CASSYPLGRGRYEQYF. The CDR3 nucleotides read TGTGCCAGCAGTTACCCCCTCGGCAGGGGCCGCTACGAGCAGTACTTC.

The gene calls are TRBV3-1 and TRBJ2-1, with 10 bases fitting TRBD2. The trim removed 2 bases at V and 7 bases at J, leaving 5 bases unmatched. Germline lookup yields CDR1 LGHDT and CDR2 YNNKEL (reference sequence). The CDR3 is made up of 15 amino acids. Here the CDR3 DNA reads TGTGCCAGCAGCCAACCGGGACTAGCGATGAATGAGCAGTTCTTC. Its translation is CASSQPGLAMNEQFF.